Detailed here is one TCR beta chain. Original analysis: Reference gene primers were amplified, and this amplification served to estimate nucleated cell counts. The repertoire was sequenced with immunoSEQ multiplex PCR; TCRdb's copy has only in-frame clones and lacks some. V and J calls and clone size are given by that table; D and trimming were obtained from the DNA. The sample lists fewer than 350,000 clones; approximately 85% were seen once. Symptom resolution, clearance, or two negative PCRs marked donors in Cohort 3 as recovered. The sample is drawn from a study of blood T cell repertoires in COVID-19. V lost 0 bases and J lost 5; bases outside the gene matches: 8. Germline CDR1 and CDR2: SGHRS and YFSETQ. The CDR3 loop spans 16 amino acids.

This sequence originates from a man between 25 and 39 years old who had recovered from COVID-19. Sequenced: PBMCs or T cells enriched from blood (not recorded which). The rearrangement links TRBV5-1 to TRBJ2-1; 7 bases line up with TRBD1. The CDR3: CASSLGDREGHNEQFF. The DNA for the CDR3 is TGCGCCAGCAGCTTGGGAGACAGGGAAGGCCACAATGAGCAGTTCTTC.